This TCR beta chain was documented in a study of CDR3 diversity in severe acne. One entry per CDR3 protein, called by TCRdb with MiXCR from the PCR reads. The sample contains 79,000 or so distinct CDR3 sequences, under 55% of which appear only once. V lost 4 bases, J lost 2 bases, and 21 bases lay in between. This CDR3 is 18 amino acids long. Per germline, CDR1 DFQATT and CDR2 SNEGSKA (reference sequence). The TCR originated in a male donor with severe acne vulgaris. The sequencing input was blood. The V gene is TRBV20-1, the J gene TRBJ1-6, with D hard to call. CDR3 bases: TGCAGTGCTACGTCGGCTAGCGGTAGCAGAACCTATAATTCACCCCTCCACTTT. Amino acids: CSATSASGSRTYNSPLHF.